This TCR beta chain was sequenced in a study of T cell clonotyping in hematopoietic cell transplantation. In the case of this clone: Its antigen is undetermined.

Germline assignment: CDR1 ENHRY and CDR2 SYGVKD. The CDR3 loop spans 13 amino acids. V lost 6 bases and J 2 bases, leaving 10 bases between the germline ends. The data were produced by immunoSEQ multiplex PCR, yet TCRdb's version contains in-frame clones alone and is incomplete. Here the sample spans over 10,000 clones, approximately 83% being singletons. Study-wide findings and caveats: After transplant, recipient diversity fell while pathologically expanded clonotypes grew through day 180. Few recipient clonotypes overlapped donors; over 95% were de novo at given depth.

Recipient blood drawn about 28 days pretransplant and days 30, 100, 180 after. The TCR originated in a female patient aged 40-49 years who had an allogeneic stem cell transplant from a related donor, so T cells may come from the graft donor. Some clones in this sample may be carry-over from other donors' samples. This specimen was PBMCs, taken 100 days after allogeneic stem cell transplant. The rearrangement links TRBV10-3 to TRBJ1-2; D is perhaps TRBD1 (5 bases). The DNA for the CDR3 is TGTGCCATCAGGGGGACGGGAAACTATGGCTACACCTTC. The encoded protein is CAIRGTGNYGYTF.